This T cell receptor beta chain emerged from a study of identical twins. Carrying unique molecular identifiers, the cDNA also gained a universal primer site through template switching. One entry per CDR3 protein, called by TCRdb with MiXCR from the 5' RACE reads. The sample records around 480,000 distinct CDR3 sequences, around 15% being singletons. This clonotype was counted a few times. Antigen specificity is unknown. Study observations and caveats: Fewer insertions characterized abundant cord blood beta clonotypes, whereas memory repertoires showed none. Low generation-probability sequences were in excess among twin-shared out-of-frame alpha sequences. Because invariant MAIT and iNKT cells could be present, zero-insertion analyses could be partly confounded.

The data were also submitted as part of a second study, on yellow fever vaccine responses in identical twins.

The clonotype comes from a woman aged 18-29 years in good health. The sample was CD4+ T cells sorted from blood.

The CDR3 DNA reads TGTGCCAGCAGCATTAAACTCTCACCCCTCCACTTT. Its protein product is CASSIKLSPLHF. The V and J genes are TRBV11-2 and TRBJ1-6; D is unclear. V lost 5 bases to trimming and J lost 10 bases, with 9 bases between them. The CDR3 has 12 residues. Germline lookup yields CDR1 SGHAT and CDR2 FQNNGV.